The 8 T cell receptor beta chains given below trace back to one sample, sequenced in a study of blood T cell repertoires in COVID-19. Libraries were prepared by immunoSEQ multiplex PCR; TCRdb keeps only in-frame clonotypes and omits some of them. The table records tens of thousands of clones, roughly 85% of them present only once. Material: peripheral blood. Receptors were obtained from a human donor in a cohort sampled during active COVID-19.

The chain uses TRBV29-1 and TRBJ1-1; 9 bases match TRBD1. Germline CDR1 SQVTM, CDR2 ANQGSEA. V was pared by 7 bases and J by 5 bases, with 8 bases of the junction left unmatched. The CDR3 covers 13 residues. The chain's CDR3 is CSGFGQGRTEAFF. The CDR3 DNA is TGCAGCGGGTTCGGACAGGGGAGGACTGAAGCTTTCTTT. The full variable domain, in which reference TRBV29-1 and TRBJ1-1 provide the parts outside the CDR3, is SAVISQKPSRDICQRGTSLTIQCQVDSQVTMMFWYRQQPGQSLTLIATANQGSEATYESGFVIDKFPISRPNLTFSTLTVSNMSPEDSSIYLCSGFGQGRTEAFFGQGTRLTVV.

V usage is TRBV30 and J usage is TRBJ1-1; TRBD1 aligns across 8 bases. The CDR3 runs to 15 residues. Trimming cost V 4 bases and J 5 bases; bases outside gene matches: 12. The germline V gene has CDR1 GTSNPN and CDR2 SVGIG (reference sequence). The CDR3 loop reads CAWNRRQGSKTEAFF. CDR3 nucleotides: TGTGCCTGGAATAGACGACAGGGGAGTAAGACTGAAGCTTTCTTT.

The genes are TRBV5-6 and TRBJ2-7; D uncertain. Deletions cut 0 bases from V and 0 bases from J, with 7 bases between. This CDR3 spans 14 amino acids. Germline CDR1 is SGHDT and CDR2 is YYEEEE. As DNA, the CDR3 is TGTGCCAGCAGCTTGGGTGGCAGCTCCTACGAGCAGTACTTC. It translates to CASSLGGSSYEQYF.

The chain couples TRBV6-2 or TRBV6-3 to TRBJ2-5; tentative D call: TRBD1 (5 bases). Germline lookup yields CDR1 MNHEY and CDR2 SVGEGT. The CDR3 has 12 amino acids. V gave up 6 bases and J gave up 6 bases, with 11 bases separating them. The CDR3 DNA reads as TGTGCCAGCAGCTGGGGCGAAAAGACCCAGTACTTC. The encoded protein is CASSWGEKTQYF.

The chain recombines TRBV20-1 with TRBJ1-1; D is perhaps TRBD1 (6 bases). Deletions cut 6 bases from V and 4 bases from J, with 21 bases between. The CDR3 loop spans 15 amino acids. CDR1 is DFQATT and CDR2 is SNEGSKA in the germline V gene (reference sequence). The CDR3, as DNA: TGCAGTGCCAGTCGTCCAGGGAGGGGGTCCACTGAAGCTTTCTTT. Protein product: CSASRPGRGSTEAFF.

The CDR3 protein is CASSVAGGDTEAFF. The CDR3 region has the DNA TGTGCCAGCAGTGTTGCAGGGGGCGACACTGAAGCTTTCTTT. The rearrangement uses TRBV2 and TRBJ1-1, with TRBD1 identical over 8 bases. In germline, CDR1 is SNHLY, CDR2 FYNNEI. This CDR3 spans 14 amino acids. Germline trimming cut 4 bases from V and 3 bases from J; bases unmatched to any gene: 4.

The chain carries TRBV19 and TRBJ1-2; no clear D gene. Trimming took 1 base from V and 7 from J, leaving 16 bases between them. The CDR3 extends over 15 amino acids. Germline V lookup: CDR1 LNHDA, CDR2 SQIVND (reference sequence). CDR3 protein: CASSIGGFRYAGYTF. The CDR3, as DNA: TGTGCCAGTAGTATAGGAGGGTTTCGGTATGCTGGCTACACCTTC.

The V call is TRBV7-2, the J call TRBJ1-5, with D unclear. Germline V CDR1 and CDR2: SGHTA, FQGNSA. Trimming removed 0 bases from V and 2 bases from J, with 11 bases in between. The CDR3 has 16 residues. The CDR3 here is CASSLASTNRNQPQHF. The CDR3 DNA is TGTGCCAGCAGCTTAGCCAGTACGAATCGCAATCAGCCCCAGCATTTT.